These 10 T cell receptor beta chains came from one sample sequenced in a study of T cell repertoires in cytomegalovirus infection. A single record per CDR3 protein comes from TCRdb applying MiXCR to the reads. The table lists around 70,000 distinct CDR3 sequences, 28% of them singletons, with 50% to 70% in the top ten. Antigen specificity for these receptors is unknown. Sequencing used CD8+ T cells from cultured PBMCs, obtained from culture after CMV antigen stimulation. The receptors originated from a human donor in good health (CMV status not recorded). Some clones in this sample may be carry-over from other donors' samples.

In its sample, this clonotype was seen a few times. The gene calls are TRBV7-6 and TRBJ1-2, with a possible D match to TRBD1 (5 bases). The CDR3 has 14 residues. Germline CDR1 SGHVS, CDR2 FNYEAQ. Between the trimmed V and J ends, which lost 0 bases and 2 bases, there was a span of 7 bases. CDR3 DNA: TGTGCCAGCAGCTTAGCGGGGGGGAACTATGGCTACACCTTC. Its translation is CASSLAGGNYGYTF.

On this clonotype itself: A much larger clone sits a single nucleotide away, making a read error possible. V usage is TRBV15 and J usage is TRBJ2-1; 9 nucleotides line up with TRBD1. The CDR3 is 13 amino acids. Per germline, CDR1 LNHNV and CDR2 YYDKDF (reference sequence). The CDR3, as DNA: TGTGCCACCAGCAGGGGACAGGGCAATGAGCGGTTCTTC. This gives the protein CATSRGQGNERFF.

The chain has TRBV5-1 and TRBJ2-7; the match to TRBD1 covers 7 bases. V dropped 0 bases and J dropped 2; count of bases not matched to a gene: 5. The CDR3 covers 15 residues. In germline, CDR1 is SGHRS, CDR2 YFSETQ. CDR3 sequence reads: CASSLDRGPTYEQYF. CDR3 coding DNA: TGCGCCAGCAGCTTGGACAGGGGACCCACCTACGAGCAGTACTTC. The variable domain in full, completed from reference TRBV5-1 and TRBJ2-7, reads KAGVTQTPRYLIKTRGQQVTLSCSPISGHRSVSWYQQTPGQGLQFLFEYFSETQRNKGNFPGRFSGRQFSNSRSEMNVSTLELGDSALYLCASSLDRGPTYEQYFGPGTRLTVT.

This clonotype was counted between two and nine times. The chain carries TRBV27 and TRBJ2-7; D ambiguous. The germline V gene encodes CDR1 MNHEY and CDR2 SMNVEV (reference sequence). The CDR3 is made up of 13 amino acids. V was cut by 4 bases and J by 0 bases, with 7 bases left in between. The CDR3: CASSSLDSYEQYF. CDR3 sequence (DNA): TGTGCCAGCAGTTCCTTGGACTCCTACGAGCAGTACTTC.

The sample holds many counts of this clonotype. The chain has TRBV27 and TRBJ1-1, with D perhaps TRBD1 (6 bases). This CDR3 contains 14 residues. Between the trimmed V and J ends, which lost 8 bases and 1 base, there was a span of 14 bases. Germline V CDR1 and CDR2: MNHEY, SMNVEV (reference sequence). The CDR3 spells CASRGDTANTEAFF. The CDR3 nucleotides are TGTGCCAGCCGAGGGGACACCGCGAACACTGAAGCTTTCTTT.

The chain combines TRBV4-3 with TRBJ1-2; unclear D gene. The CDR3 spans 14 residues. Per the germline V gene, CDR1 is LGHNA and CDR2 is YSLEER. V dropped 0 bases and J dropped 6 bases, with 11 bases sitting between them. CDR3 in amino acids: CASSQESGYHGYTF. CDR3 coding DNA: TGCGCCAGCAGCCAAGAATCCGGGTACCATGGCTACACCTTC.

V gene TRBV20-1 combines with J gene TRBJ2-1, with 7 bases lining up with TRBD1. This CDR3 has 13 residues. The trim removed 6 bases at V and 6 bases at J, leaving 8 bases unmatched. CDR1 and CDR2 from the germline V gene are DFQATT and SNEGSKA (reference sequence). The chain's CDR3 is CSARTGYRNEQFF. CDR3 nucleotides: TGCAGTGCGCGGACAGGTTACCGCAATGAGCAGTTCTTC.

The chain links TRBV2 to TRBJ2-7, with D possibly matching TRBD2 (6 bases). V was clipped by 3 bases and J by 2 bases, with 17 bases between them. Germline-derived CDR1 and CDR2 are SNHLY and FYNNEI. This CDR3 is 16 amino acids long. The CDR3 nucleotides read TGTGCCAGCAGTGACACGCGGCGGGACGACGCCTACGAGCAGTACTTC. As protein: CASSDTRRDDAYEQYF.

This clonotype showed up just a few times. The chain links TRBV19 to TRBJ1-5, with D tentatively TRBD1 (6 bases). The CDR3 is 17 amino acids. The V and J ends lost 7 bases and 10 bases respectively, with 29 bases between them. Germline CDR1 and CDR2: LNHDA and SQIVND (reference sequence). CDR3 residues: CASTSRLTGLDFPPQHF. The CDR3 coding sequence is TGTGCCAGTACGAGTCGTTTGACAGGCCTCGATTTCCCACCCCAGCATTTT.

The chain uses TRBV19 and TRBJ2-6, with TRBD1 matching 9 bases. Germline V gene sequence: CDR1 LNHDA, CDR2 SQIVND (reference sequence). The length of the CDR3 is 19 residues. Germline trimming cut 3 bases from V and 1 base from J; bases unmatched to any gene: 10. The CDR3 protein is CASSINPNRGLSGANVLTF. CDR3 in DNA: TGTGCCAGTAGTATTAATCCTAACAGGGGGCTATCTGGGGCCAACGTCCTGACTTTC.